The source of this T cell receptor (beta chain) is a study of T cells in localized non-small cell lung cancer. This CDR3 comprises 17 residues. Unmatched junction bases numbered 5, after V lost 3 bases and J lost 4 bases. Germline-derived CDR1 and CDR2 are SGHRS and YFSETQ. Note on this clone: Antigen specificity is unknown.

Sequencing was performed with immunoSEQ multiplex PCR; in TCRdb, only in-frame clones are kept and a portion is missing. In the table there are 30,000 to 45,000 clones, 70% to 90% of which are singletons. Findings and caveats of the study: Tumor showed lower T cell clonality than uninvolved adjacent lung, where it was highest. Adjacent lung held a median 57 of the top 100 tumor clones.

Sequencing was performed on peripheral blood, taken before any cancer treatment. V usage is TRBV5-1 and J usage is TRBJ2-1; 15 bases agree with TRBD2. The receptor was isolated from a woman aged 40-69 years with stage I lung adenocarcinoma. This chain's CDR3 is CASSWTSGGAQYNEQFF. The CDR3 DNA reads as TGCGCCAGCAGCTGGACTAGCGGGGGGGCACAGTACAATGAGCAGTTCTTC.